This TCR beta chain was sequenced during a study of blood T cell repertoires in COVID-19. Study background: Both acute and convalescent COVID-19 samples were obtained from the United States, Italy and Spain.

This clone has more than one count but fewer than ten. Trimming removed 6 bases from V and 4 bases from J, with 12 bases in between. This CDR3 has 13 amino acids. Per the original methods: Scientists estimated how many nucleated cells there were by amplifying reference gene primers. This table comes from immunoSEQ multiplex PCR, and its TCRdb copy is limited to in-frame clones, with some not included. V and J calls and clone size are copied from that table; D and trimming were computed from the DNA. The sample has approximately 230,000 clones, 88% seen once. The TCR was taken from an older man with acute or convalescent COVID-19. Input material: peripheral blood. The chain is built from TRBV12-3 or TRBV12-4 and TRBJ1-1; possibly TRBD1 for D (5 bases). The CDR3 protein is CASRAGVPTEAFF. The DNA of the CDR3 is TGTGCCAGCAGGGCGGGGGTTCCCACTGAAGCTTTCTTT.